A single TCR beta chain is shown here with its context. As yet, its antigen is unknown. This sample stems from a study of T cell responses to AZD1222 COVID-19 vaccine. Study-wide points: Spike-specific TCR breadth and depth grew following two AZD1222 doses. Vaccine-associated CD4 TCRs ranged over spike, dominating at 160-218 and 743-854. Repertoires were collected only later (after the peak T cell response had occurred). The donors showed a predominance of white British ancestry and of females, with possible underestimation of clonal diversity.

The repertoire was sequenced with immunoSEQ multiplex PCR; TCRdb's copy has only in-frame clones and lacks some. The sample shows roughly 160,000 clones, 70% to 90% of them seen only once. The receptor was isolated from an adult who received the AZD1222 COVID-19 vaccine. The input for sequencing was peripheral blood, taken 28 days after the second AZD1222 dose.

The CDR3 reads CASSLVDSNTEAFF. CDR3 DNA sequence: TGTGCCAGCAGCTTGGTGGACTCGAACACTGAAGCTTTCTTT. The chain is built from TRBV5-4 and TRBJ1-1; D is unclear. Per germline, CDR1 SGHNT and CDR2 YYREEE (reference sequence). V shed 0 bases and J shed 1 base, with 7 bases lying between them. This CDR3 is 14 amino acids long.